The 16 T cell receptor beta chains below were found in one sample sequenced in a study of neoadjuvant nivolumab and ipilimumab in lung cancer. Produced via immunoSEQ multiplex PCR; TCRdb's table is partial and in-frame only. This table holds over 1,500 clones, approximately 86% found once. The specimen comprised adjacent normal lung tissue, sampled after neoadjuvant nivolumab, alone or with ipilimumab, at or shortly before surgery. The receptors shown here come from an adult with non-small cell lung cancer.

The chain links TRBV10-3 to TRBJ2-7; no clear D. CDR3 length: 14 amino acids. The germline V gene encodes CDR1 ENHRY and CDR2 SYGVKD. V lost 9 bases and J 0 bases, leaving 15 bases between the germline ends. CDR3 amino acids: CAIASLNGSYEQYF. CDR3 sequence (DNA): TGTGCCATAGCTAGTCTGAACGGCTCCTACGAGCAGTACTTC.

The chain has TRBV2 and TRBJ1-6, with a possible D match to TRBD1 (6 bases). Germline V gives CDR1 SNHLY, CDR2 FYNNEI. This CDR3 region has 16 residues. Trimming shortened V by 6 bases and J by 0 bases, and 12 bases separated the two germline ends. The CDR3 DNA is TGTGCCAGCAGCGGCAGGGGCGACTCCTATAATTCACCCCTCCACTTT. It codes for CASSGRGDSYNSPLHF.

This rearrangement joins TRBV7-8 to TRBJ1-1; a weak D match, TRBD1 (6 bases). V gave up 5 bases and J gave up 7 bases, with 23 bases separating them. The CDR3 runs to 16 residues. Per the germline V gene, CDR1 is SGHVS and CDR2 is FQNEAQ. The CDR3: CASSPGALGAVGEAFF. CDR3 nucleotides: TGTGCCAGCAGCCCCGGTGCGTTGGGGGCGGTAGGTGAAGCTTTCTTT.

This clone is a singleton in its sample. This chain joins TRBV11-2 and TRBJ1-6; a weak D match, TRBD1 (5 bases). Germline V CDR1 and CDR2: SGHAT, FQNNGV. V was pared by 1 base and J by 3 bases, with 7 bases between. CDR3 length: 15 amino acids. The CDR3 sequence: CASSLGGVYNSPLHF. The CDR3 DNA reads as TGTGCCAGCAGCTTAGGGGGCGTCTATAATTCACCCCTCCACTTT.

This clone was counted between two and nine times. The CDR3 loop is CASSLGQKETQYF. In nucleotides, the CDR3 is TGTGCCAGCAGCTTGGGCCAGAAAGAGACCCAGTACTTC. This sequence joins TRBV11-2 and TRBJ2-5; D is ambiguous. The length of the CDR3 is 13 residues. CDR1 and CDR2 from the germline V gene are SGHAT and FQNNGV. Between the trimmed V and J ends, which lost 3 bases and 3 bases, there was a span of 8 bases.

This clone appeared a single time. The chain employs TRBV6-1 and TRBJ1-2, with D maybe TRBD1 (5 bases). CDR3 length equals 14 residues. Germline V gives CDR1 MNHNS, CDR2 SASEGT. Deletions cut 10 bases from V and 8 bases from J, with 23 bases between. The CDR3, as DNA: TGTGCCATCCGGGACGTATCAAACACCGCAGGCTACACCTTC. Protein sequence: CAIRDVSNTAGYTF.

J is TRBJ1-4 and V is TRBV18, with TRBD1 matching over 7 bases. V gave up 3 bases and J gave up 6 bases; unmatched junction bases: 7. Germline V gene lookup returns CDR1 KGHSH and CDR2 LQKENI. This CDR3 region has 15 residues. This chain's CDR3 is CASSPNRGGDEKLFF. The CDR3 nucleotides read TGTGCCAGCTCACCCAACAGGGGAGGTGATGAAAAACTGTTTTTT.

The V and J genes are TRBV18 and TRBJ2-5, with TRBD1 matching over 9 bases. The CDR3 runs to 14 residues. Losses at the gene ends were 3 bases for V and 4 bases for J; bases not matched to a gene: 3. CDR1 and CDR2 (germline): KGHSH, LQKENI. The DNA of the CDR3 is TGTGCCAGCTCACCGTCGGGACAGGGAGAGACCCAGTACTTC. Amino acids: CASSPSGQGETQYF.

CDR3 loop: CASRAGTGYTEAFF. The CDR3 bases are TGTGCCAGCAGGGCCGGTACAGGTTACACTGAAGCTTTCTTT. This sequence joins TRBV2 and TRBJ1-1, with D possibly TRBD1 on 5 matching bases. The CDR3 extends over 14 amino acids. Per germline, CDR1 SNHLY and CDR2 FYNNEI. V was shortened by 6 bases and J by 3 bases, with 14 bases between the two germline ends.

The V and J genes are TRBV10-3 and TRBJ1-3, with D unresolved. The CDR3 spans 15 residues. CDR1 and CDR2 from the germline V gene are ENHRY and SYGVKD. V gave up 3 bases and J gave up 0 bases, with 9 bases separating them. CDR3 sequence reads: CAISDGTHSGNTIYF. DNA of the CDR3: TGTGCCATCAGTGATGGCACCCACTCTGGAAACACCATATATTTT.

The V and J genes are TRBV14 and TRBJ2-4; D is tentatively TRBD1 or TRBD2 (6 bases each). V was cut by 0 bases and J by 9 bases, with 15 bases left in between. This CDR3 contains 15 residues. Germline V gene sequence: CDR1 SGHDN, CDR2 FVKESK. CDR3 amino acids: CASSQDPGGAGIQYF. CDR3 sequence (DNA): TGTGCCAGCAGCCAAGATCCCGGGGGCGCAGGCATTCAGTACTTC. Full variable domain (rest looked up from reference TRBV14 and TRBJ2-4): EAGVTQFPSHSVIEKGQTVTLRCDPISGHDNLYWYRRVMGKEIKFLLHFVKESKQDESGMPNNRFLAERTGGTYSTLKVQPAELEDSGVYFCASSQDPGGAGIQYFGAGTRLSVL.

The gene calls are TRBV7-2 and TRBJ2-7, with D perhaps matching TRBD1 or TRBD2 (5 bases each). Germline CDR1 SGHTA, CDR2 FQGNSA. The CDR3 length is 14 residues. With 6 bases removed from V and 3 bases from J, the gap between germline ends came to 15 bases. CDR3 in DNA: TGTGCCAGCAGTTACGGGGCAGGAGGCTACGAGCAGTACTTC. Its translation is CASSYGAGGYEQYF.

The chain recombines TRBV9 with TRBJ2-7, with D perhaps TRBD2 (6 bases). V was cut by 0 bases and J by 7 bases, with 14 bases left in between. This CDR3 has 14 residues. Germline lookup yields CDR1 SGDLS and CDR2 YYNGEE. For the CDR3, the DNA is TGTGCCAGCAGCGTAGTTTCGGAGGGCGTGGAGCAGTACTTC. Amino acid sequence: CASSVVSEGVEQYF.

This CDR3 is CASSMGQGRVTEAFF. The CDR3 nucleotides read TGTGCCAGCAGTATGGGACAGGGTAGGGTCACTGAAGCTTTCTTT. The chain combines TRBV28 with TRBJ1-1; TRBD1 agrees at 9 bases. Germline V gives CDR1 MDHEN, CDR2 SYDVKM. The CDR3 covers 15 residues. The trim removed 5 bases at V and 4 bases at J, leaving 8 bases unmatched.

The genes are TRBV19 and TRBJ2-2; 8 bases match TRBD2. The length of the CDR3 is 15 residues. The V segment lost 6 bases and the J segment 0 bases; nucleotides outside the gene matches: 3. CDR1 LNHDA and CDR2 SQIVND come from the germline V gene (reference sequence). The CDR3: CASRHSGTNTGELFF. The CDR3 region has the DNA TGTGCCAGTAGGCATAGCGGGACGAACACCGGGGAGCTGTTTTTT. Supplemented by reference TRBV19 and TRBJ2-2, the full variable domain reads DGGITQSPKYLFRKEGQNVTLSCEQNLNHDAMYWYRQDPGQGLRLIYYSQIVNDFQKGDIAEGYSVSREKKESFPLTVTSAQKNPTAFYLCASRHSGTNTGELFFGEGSRLTVL.

The gene calls are TRBV2 and TRBJ2-4; D tentatively reads TRBD1 or TRBD2 (5 bases each). The CDR3 runs to 15 residues. Germline CDR1 SNHLY, CDR2 FYNNEI. Trimming took off 2 bases at V and 6 bases at J, with 14 bases between the two ends. The CDR3 loop is CASSESGARGNIQYF. The CDR3 DNA reads as TGTGCCAGCAGTGAAAGTGGGGCCCGGGGAAACATTCAGTACTTC.